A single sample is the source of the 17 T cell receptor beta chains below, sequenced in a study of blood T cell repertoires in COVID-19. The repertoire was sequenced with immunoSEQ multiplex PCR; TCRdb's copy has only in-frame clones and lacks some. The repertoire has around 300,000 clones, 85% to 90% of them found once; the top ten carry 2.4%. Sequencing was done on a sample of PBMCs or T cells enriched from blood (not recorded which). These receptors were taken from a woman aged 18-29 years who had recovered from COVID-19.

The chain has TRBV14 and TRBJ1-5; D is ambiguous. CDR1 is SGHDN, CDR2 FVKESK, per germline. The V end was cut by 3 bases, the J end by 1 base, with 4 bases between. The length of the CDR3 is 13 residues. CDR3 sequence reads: CASSHRSNQPQHF. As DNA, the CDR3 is TGTGCCAGCAGCCATCGGAGCAATCAGCCCCAGCATTTT. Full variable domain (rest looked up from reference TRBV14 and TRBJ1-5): EAGVTQFPSHSVIEKGQTVTLRCDPISGHDNLYWYRRVMGKEIKFLLHFVKESKQDESGMPNNRFLAERTGGTYSTLKVQPAELEDSGVYFCASSHRSNQPQHFGDGTRLSIL.

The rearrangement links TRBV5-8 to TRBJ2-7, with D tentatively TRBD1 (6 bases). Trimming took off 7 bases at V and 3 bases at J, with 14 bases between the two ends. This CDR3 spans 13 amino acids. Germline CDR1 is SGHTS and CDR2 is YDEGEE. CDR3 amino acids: CASGPDSNYEQYF. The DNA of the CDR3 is TGTGCCAGCGGCCCGGACAGCAACTACGAGCAGTACTTC.

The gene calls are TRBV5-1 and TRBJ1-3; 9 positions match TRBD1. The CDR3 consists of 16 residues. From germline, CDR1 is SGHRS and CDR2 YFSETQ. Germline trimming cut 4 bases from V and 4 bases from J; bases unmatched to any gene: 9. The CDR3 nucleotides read TGCGCCAGCAGCCAAGGGACAGGGATTCGGGGAAACACCATATATTTT. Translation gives CASSQGTGIRGNTIYF.

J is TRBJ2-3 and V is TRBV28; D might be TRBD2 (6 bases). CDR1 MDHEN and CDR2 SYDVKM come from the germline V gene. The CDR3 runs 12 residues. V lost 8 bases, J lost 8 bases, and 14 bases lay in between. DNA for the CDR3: TGTGCCAGCCGGGCGGGGTCGGGTACGCAGTATTTT. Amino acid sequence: CASRAGSGTQYF. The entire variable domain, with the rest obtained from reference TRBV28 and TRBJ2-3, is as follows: DVKVTQSSRYLVKRTGEKVFLECVQDMDHENMFWYRQDPGLGLRLIYFSYDVKMKEKGDIPEGYSVSREKKERFSLILESASTNQTSMYLCASRAGSGTQYFGPGTRLTVL.

Here the CDR3 reads CASSGTGELFF. The CDR3 region has the DNA TGTGCCAGTAGCGGGACCGGGGAGCTGTTTTTT. V is TRBV19 and J is TRBJ2-2, with D unresolved. CDR1 is LNHDA and CDR2 is SQIVND in the germline V gene (reference sequence). The CDR3 extends over 11 amino acids. V was trimmed by 6 bases and J by 5 bases, leaving 4 bases between them.

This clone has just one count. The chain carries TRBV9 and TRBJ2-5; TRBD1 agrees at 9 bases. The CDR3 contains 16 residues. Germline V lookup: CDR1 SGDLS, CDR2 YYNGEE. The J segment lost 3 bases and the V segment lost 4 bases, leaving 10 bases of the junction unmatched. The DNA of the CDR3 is TGTGCCAGCAGCCCATACCAACAGGGGGCGGAAGAGACCCAGTACTTC. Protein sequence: CASSPYQQGAEETQYF.

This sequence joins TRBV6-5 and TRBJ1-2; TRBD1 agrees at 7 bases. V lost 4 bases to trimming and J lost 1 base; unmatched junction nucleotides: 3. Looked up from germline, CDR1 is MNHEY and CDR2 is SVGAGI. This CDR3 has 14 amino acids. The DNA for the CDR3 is TGTGCCAGCAGTTCGGGACAGCTTAACTATGGCTACACCTTC. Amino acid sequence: CASSSGQLNYGYTF.

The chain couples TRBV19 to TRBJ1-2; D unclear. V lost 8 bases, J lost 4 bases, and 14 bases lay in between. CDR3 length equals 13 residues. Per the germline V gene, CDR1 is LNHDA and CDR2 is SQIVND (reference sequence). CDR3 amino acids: CASGPPQIYGYTF. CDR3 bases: TGTGCCAGTGGCCCCCCGCAAATCTATGGCTACACCTTC.

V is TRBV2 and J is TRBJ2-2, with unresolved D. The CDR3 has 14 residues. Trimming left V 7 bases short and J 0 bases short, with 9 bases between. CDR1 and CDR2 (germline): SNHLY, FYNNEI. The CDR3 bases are TGTGCCAGCATCGGCGGCACGAACACCGGGGAGCTGTTTTTT. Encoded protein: CASIGGTNTGELFF.

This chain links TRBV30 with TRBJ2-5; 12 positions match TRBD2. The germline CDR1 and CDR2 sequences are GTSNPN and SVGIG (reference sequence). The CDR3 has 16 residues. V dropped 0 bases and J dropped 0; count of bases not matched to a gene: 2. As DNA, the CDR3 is TGTGCCTGGAGTGTGACTAGCGGGGGACACCAAGAGACCCAGTACTTC. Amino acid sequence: CAWSVTSGGHQETQYF.

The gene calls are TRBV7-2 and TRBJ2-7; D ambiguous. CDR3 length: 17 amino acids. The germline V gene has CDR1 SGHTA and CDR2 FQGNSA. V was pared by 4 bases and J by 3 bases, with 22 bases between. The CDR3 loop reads CASSSLRSPRVNYEQYF. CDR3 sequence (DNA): TGTGCCAGCAGCTCCTTGAGGTCTCCCCGGGTAAACTACGAGCAGTACTTC.

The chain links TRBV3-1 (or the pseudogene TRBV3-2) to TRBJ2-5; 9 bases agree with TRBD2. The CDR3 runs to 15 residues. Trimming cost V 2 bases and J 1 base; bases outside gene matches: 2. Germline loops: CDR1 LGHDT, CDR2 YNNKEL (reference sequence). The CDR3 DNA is TGTGCCAGCAGCCAACCTAGCGGGACCCAAGAGACCCAGTACTTC. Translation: CASSQPSGTQETQYF.

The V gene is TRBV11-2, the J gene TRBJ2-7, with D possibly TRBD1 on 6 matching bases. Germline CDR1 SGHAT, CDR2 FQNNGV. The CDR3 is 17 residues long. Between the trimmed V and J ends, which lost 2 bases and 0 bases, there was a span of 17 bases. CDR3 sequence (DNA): TGTGCCAGCAGCTTACTCCAAGGGCAGGGGACCTCCTACGAGCAGTACTTC. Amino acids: CASSLLQGQGTSYEQYF.

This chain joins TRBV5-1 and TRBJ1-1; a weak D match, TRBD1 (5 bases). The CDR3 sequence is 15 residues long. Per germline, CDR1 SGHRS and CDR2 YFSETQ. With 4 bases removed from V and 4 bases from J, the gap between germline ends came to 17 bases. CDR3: CASSPRGVYGTEAFF. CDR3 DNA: TGCGCCAGCAGCCCCCGGGGGGTATACGGCACTGAAGCTTTCTTT.

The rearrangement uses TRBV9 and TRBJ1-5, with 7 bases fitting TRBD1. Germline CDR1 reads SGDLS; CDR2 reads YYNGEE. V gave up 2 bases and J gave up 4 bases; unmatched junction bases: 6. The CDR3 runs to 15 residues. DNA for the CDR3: TGTGCCAGCAGCGTCGATGGACAGGAGAATCAGCCCCAGCATTTT. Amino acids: CASSVDGQENQPQHF.

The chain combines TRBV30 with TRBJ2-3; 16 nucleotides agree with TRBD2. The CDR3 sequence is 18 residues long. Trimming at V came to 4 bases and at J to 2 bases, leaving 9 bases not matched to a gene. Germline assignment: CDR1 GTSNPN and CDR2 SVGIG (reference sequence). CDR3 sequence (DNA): TGTGCCTGGATGCCTTCTGGGACTAGCGGGGGGGCCACAGATACGCAGTATTTT. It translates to CAWMPSGTSGGATDTQYF.

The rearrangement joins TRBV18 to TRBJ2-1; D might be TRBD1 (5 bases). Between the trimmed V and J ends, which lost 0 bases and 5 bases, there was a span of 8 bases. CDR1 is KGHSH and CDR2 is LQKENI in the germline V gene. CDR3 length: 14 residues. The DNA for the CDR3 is TGTGCCAGCTCACCACCGGCAGGGCACAATGAGCAGTTCTTC. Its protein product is CASSPPAGHNEQFF.